The T cell receptor (beta chain) described here comes from a study of T cells after yellow fever vaccination (dated by TCRdb to the late 2010s). Regarding the study in general: Staining for CD3, CD45RA, CCR7 and CD95 was used to sort memory subsets (EM, EMRA, CM and Tscm) on a BD FACS Aria III. Libraries from fractions with low cell numbers were prepared with the SMART-Seq v4 Ultra Low Input RNA kit. Bulk TCR alpha and beta repertoires were sequenced longitudinally to track T-cell clones before and after primary and booster YFV17D yellow fever vaccination. Two healthy male donors, one aged 18 to 30 and one aged 30 to 40 years, were included in the cohort. Bulk PBMC replicates and cell subsets were isolated from blood drawn at multiple timepoints before and after both primary and secondary immunization. Memory subsets were sorted on days 0, 15 and 45 and at 18 months following primary vaccination, and on days 0, 15 and 45 following the 30-year booster.

Overall results and qualifications from the work: Compared with the primary T-cell response, the secondary T-cell response was faster but weaker, reaching its peak on day 5 rather than on day 15. In the sorted memory subsets on day 0, nearly all vaccine-responding clonotypes were below the level of detection. A small fraction of clonotypes showed up in both the CD4 and CD8 compartments, probably as a result of convergent recombination. Computational filtering was needed because FACS-sorted repertoires could contain abundant contaminating clonotypes from the bulk population. Because only a couple of donors were included in the study, the extent to which the findings can be generalized is limited. Most clones expanded after primary vaccination were re-detected after the booster (almost 98% of CD4 and around 88% of CD8), suggesting broad memory maintenance.

The sample's treatment or condition label is to be understood as: live attenuated yellow fever vaccine strain. PBMCs were isolated from peripheral blood using a standard Ficoll-Paque protocol. RNA from sorted memory subsets was extracted with the RNeasy Micro Kit. This clonotype was recorded many times. Base qualities are not at hand, and no much larger clone is one base apart. TCR cDNA was synthesized by 5'RACE template switching, which introduced a universal primer site and unique molecular identifiers. Priming of cDNA synthesis was performed from both the TCR alpha and TCR beta constant segments. Library amplification used two PCR steps, and the second PCR step added sample barcodes and sequencing adapters. Sequencing of libraries was performed on Illumina HiSeq 2500 (2x100 bp) or NovaSeq (2x150 bp). The paper's data handling went like this. Reads were demultiplexed and collapsed into UMI consensus sequences with MIGEC, and V(D)J alignment was performed with MiXCR. Vaccine-responding clonotypes were identified with edgeR using replicate PBMC samples, with FDR below 0.01 and a log2 fold change above 5 up to day 15 being required. Each bulk clonotype received a CD4 or CD8 identity based on whether the sequenced CD4 or CD8 repertoire contained that clonotype at higher abundance. Clonotype frequencies in memory subsets were weighted by FACS-sorted cell numbers to estimate each clone's distribution across memory phenotypes. TCRdb reanalyzed the raw reads on its own, using fastp at Q25 for trimming and MiXCR for clone calling, and kept in-frame beta chains. Identical CDR3 protein sequences are pooled into one entry, listed with their most common genes and DNA. The V and J calls come from TCRdb's annotation, not from the publication. This sample is represented by around 15,000 distinct CDR3 sequences; around 4% of them were singletons. The top ten clonotypes cover approximately 0.4% of the sample.

The sequence was collected from a man aged 25-40 years who received the YFV17D yellow fever vaccine. This material consisted of PBMCs, either bulk or a sorted T-cell subset (CD4+, CD8+, memory, or dextramer-sorted; not recorded which), taken 15 days after the yellow fever booster vaccination.

In nucleotide form, the sequence is TGTGCCAGCAGCTTAGCTTTTGGGACAGCTGGTCTCGAGCAGTACTTC. This encodes CASSLAFGTAGLEQYF. This chain is built from TRBV11-2 and TRBJ2-7; 7 bases in between match TRBD1. From its cysteine to its phenylalanine, the CDR3 spans 16 amino acids. The kept DNA is CDR3 alone, 48 bases in frame from the first base. The germline V gene supplies CDR1 SGHAT and CDR2 FQNNGV. Here V drops 1 base and J drops 6 bases, and the junction holds 12 bases not matched to any gene.